This T cell receptor (beta chain) originates from a study of blood T cell repertoires in COVID-19. The data were produced by immunoSEQ multiplex PCR, yet TCRdb's version contains in-frame clones alone and is incomplete. The table lists 150,000 to 200,000 clones, 65% to 80% of them singletons. With 7 bases clipped from V and 0 bases from J, the junction kept 12 bases outside the gene matches. The CDR3 has 18 amino acids. CDR1 and CDR2 (germline): SNHLY, FYNNEI. The TCR was taken from a woman aged 70-85 years in a cohort exposed to, infected with or recovered from COVID-19 (not recorded which). The sequenced material came from PBMCs or T cells enriched from blood (not recorded which). The chain employs TRBV2 and TRBJ2-3; 11 nucleotides align to TRBD2. CDR3 residues: CASKPAPGLAGSTDTQYF. The CDR3, as DNA: TGTGCCAGCAAACCGGCTCCTGGACTAGCGGGCAGCACAGATACGCAGTATTTT.